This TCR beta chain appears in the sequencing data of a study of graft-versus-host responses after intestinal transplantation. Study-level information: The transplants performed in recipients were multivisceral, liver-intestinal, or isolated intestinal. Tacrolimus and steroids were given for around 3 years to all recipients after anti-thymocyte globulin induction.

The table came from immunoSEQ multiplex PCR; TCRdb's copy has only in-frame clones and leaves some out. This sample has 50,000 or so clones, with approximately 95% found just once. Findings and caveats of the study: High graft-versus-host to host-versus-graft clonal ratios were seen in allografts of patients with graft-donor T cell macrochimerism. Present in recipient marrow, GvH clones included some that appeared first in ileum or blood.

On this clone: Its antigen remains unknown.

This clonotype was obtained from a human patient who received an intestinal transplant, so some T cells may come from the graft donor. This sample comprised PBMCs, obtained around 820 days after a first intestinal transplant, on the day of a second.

The CDR3 reads CASSQEGRELIEQFF. The DNA for the CDR3 is TGCGCCAGCAGCCAAGAAGGCCGGGAGTTGATTGAGCAGTTCTTC. V is TRBV4-1 and J is TRBJ2-1, with D possibly matching TRBD2 (6 bases). This CDR3 has 15 residues. CDR1 is MGHRA, CDR2 YSYEKL, per germline. Trimming cost V 0 bases and J 9 bases, with 15 bases left between them.